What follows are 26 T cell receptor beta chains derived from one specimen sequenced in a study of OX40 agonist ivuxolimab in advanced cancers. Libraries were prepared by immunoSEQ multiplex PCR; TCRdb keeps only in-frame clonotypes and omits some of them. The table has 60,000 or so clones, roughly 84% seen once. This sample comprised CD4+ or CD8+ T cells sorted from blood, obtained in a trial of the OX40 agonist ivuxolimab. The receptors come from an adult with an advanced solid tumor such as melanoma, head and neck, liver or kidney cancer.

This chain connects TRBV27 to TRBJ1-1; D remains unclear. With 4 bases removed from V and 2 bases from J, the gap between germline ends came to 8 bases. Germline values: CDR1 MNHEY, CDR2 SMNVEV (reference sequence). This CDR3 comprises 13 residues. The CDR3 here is CASSYRTNTEAFF. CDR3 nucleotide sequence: TGTGCCAGCAGTTATCGAACCAACACTGAAGCTTTCTTT.

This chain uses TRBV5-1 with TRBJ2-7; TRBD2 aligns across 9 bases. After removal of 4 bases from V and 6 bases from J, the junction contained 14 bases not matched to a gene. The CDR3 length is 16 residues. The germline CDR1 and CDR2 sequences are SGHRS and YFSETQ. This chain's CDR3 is CASSDLMGSGSPEQYF. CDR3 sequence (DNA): TGCGCCAGCAGCGACCTTATGGGTAGCGGGAGTCCCGAGCAGTACTTC.

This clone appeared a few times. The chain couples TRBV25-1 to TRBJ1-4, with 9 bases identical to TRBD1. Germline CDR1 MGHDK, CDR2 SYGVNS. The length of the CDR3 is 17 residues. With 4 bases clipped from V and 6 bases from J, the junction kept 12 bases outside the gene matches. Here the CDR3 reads CASSGDREWASYEKLFF. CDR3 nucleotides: TGTGCCAGCAGTGGGGACAGGGAATGGGCTTCGTATGAAAAACTGTTTTTT.

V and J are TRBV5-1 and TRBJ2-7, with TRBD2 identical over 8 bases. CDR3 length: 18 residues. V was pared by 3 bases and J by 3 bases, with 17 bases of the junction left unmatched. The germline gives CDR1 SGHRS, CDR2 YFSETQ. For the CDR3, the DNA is TGCGCCAGCAGCTCTTCGCCCGGGACTAGGAGGGACCACTACGAGCAGTACTTC. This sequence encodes CASSSSPGTRRDHYEQYF.

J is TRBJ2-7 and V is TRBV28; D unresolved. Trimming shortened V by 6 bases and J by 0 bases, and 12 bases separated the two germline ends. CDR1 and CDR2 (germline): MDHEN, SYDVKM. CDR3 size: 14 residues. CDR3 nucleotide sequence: TGTGCCAGCAGCAGACGAAGAAGCTCCTACGAGCAGTACTTC. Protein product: CASSRRRSSYEQYF.

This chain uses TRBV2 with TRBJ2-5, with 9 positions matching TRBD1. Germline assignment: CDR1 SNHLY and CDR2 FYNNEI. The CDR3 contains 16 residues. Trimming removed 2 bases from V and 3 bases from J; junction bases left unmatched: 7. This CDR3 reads CASSENHRTGEETQYF. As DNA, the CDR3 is TGTGCCAGCAGTGAAAACCATAGGACAGGGGAAGAGACCCAGTACTTC.

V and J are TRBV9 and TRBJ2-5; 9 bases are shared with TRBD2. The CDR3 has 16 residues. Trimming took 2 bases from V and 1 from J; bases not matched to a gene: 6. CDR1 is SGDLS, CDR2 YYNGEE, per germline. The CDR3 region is CASSVSPSGAQETQYF. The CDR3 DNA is TGTGCCAGCAGCGTGTCTCCTAGCGGGGCCCAAGAGACCCAGTACTTC.

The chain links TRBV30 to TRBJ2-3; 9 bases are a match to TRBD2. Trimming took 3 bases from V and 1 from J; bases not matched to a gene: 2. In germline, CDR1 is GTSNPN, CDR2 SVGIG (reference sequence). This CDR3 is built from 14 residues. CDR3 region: CAWSIAGGTDTQYF. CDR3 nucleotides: TGTGCCTGGAGCATAGCGGGAGGCACAGATACGCAGTATTTT.

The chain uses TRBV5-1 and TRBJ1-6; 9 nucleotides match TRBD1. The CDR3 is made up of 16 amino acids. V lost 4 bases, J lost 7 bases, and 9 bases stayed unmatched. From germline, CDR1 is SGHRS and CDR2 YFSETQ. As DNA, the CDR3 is TGCGCCAGCAGCGTCGGCCTGGGACAGGGAAATTCACCCCTCCACTTT. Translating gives CASSVGLGQGNSPLHF.

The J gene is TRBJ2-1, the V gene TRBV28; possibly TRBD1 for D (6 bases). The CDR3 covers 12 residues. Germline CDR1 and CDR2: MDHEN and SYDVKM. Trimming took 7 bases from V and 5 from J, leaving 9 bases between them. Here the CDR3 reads CASNSGDNEQFF. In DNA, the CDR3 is TGTGCCAGCAATTCAGGGGACAATGAGCAGTTCTTC.

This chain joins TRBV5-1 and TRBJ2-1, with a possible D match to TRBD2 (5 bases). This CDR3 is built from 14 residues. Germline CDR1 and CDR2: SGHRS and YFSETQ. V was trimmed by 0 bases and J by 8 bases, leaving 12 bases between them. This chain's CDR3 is CASSLGGVSDEQFF. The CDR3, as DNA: TGCGCCAGCAGCTTGGGGGGAGTATCGGATGAGCAGTTCTTC. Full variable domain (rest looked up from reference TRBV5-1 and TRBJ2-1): KAGVTQTPRYLIKTRGQQVTLSCSPISGHRSVSWYQQTPGQGLQFLFEYFSETQRNKGNFPGRFSGRQFSNSRSEMNVSTLELGDSALYLCASSLGGVSDEQFFGPGTRLTVL.

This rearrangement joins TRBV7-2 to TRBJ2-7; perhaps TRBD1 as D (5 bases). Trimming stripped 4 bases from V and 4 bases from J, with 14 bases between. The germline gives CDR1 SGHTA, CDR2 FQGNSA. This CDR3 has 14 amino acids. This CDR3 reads CASSSSWTTYEQYF. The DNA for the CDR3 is TGTGCCAGCAGCTCCTCGTGGACAACTTACGAGCAGTACTTC.

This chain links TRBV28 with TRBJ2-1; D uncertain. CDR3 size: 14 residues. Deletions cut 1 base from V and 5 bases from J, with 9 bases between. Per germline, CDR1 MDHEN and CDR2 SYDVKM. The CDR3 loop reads CASSLSGGNNEQFF. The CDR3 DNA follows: TGTGCCAGCAGTTTATCGGGCGGCAACAATGAGCAGTTCTTC.

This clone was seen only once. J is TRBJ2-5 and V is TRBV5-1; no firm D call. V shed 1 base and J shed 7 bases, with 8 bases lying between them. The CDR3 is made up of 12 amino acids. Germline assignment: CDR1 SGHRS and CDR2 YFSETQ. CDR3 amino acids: CASSLTYGTQYF. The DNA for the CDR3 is TGCGCCAGCAGCTTGACCTATGGGACCCAGTACTTC.

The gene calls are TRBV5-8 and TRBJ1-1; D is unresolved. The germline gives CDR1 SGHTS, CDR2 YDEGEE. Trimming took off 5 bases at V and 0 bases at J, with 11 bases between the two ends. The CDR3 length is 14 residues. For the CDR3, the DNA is TGTGCCAGCAGTTTGACACCCATGAACACTGAAGCTTTCTTT. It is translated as CASSLTPMNTEAFF.

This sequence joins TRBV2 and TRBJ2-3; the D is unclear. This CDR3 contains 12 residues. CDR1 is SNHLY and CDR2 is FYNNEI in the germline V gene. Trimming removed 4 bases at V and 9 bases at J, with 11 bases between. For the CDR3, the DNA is TGTGCCAGCAGTGCCCCGTTCCCAACGCAGTATTTT. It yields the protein CASSAPFPTQYF.

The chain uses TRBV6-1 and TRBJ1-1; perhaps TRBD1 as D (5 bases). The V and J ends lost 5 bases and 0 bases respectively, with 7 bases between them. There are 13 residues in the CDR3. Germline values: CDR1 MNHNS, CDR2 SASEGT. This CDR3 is CASSPTVNTEAFF. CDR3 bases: TGTGCCAGCAGTCCGACAGTGAACACTGAAGCTTTCTTT.

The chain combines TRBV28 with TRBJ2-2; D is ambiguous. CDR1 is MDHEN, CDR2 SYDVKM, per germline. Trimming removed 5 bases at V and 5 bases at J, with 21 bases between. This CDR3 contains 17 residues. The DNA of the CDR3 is TGTGCCAGCAGTGCCGATCCGAAACCTAGGGTTACCGGGGAGCTGTTTTTT. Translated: CASSADPKPRVTGELFF.

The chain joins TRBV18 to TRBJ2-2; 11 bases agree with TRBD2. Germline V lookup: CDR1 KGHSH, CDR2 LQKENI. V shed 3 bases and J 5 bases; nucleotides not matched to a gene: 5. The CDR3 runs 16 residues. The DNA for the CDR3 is TGTGCCAGCTCACCCCTAGCGGGAGGAAGTACCGGGGAGCTGTTTTTT. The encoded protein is CASSPLAGGSTGELFF.

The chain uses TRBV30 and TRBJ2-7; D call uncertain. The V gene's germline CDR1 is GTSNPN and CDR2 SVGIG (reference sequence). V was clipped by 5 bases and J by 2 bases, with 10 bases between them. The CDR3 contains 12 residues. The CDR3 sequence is CAWGERAYEQYF. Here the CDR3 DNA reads TGTGCCTGGGGAGAGAGAGCCTACGAGCAGTACTTC.

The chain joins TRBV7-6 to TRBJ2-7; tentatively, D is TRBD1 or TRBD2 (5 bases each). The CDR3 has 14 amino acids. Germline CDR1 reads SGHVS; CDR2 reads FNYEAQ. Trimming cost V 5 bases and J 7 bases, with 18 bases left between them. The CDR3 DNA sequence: TGTGCCAGCAGCACGACTCCCGGGACGAGTGAGCAGTACTTC. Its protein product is CASSTTPGTSEQYF.

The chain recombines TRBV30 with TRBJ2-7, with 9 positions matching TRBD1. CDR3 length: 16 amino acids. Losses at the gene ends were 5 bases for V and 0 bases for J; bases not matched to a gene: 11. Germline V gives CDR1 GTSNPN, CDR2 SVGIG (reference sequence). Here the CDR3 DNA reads TGTGCCTGGTCAGGACCCGGGACAGGGCCCTCCTACGAGCAGTACTTC. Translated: CAWSGPGTGPSYEQYF.

The CDR3 loop reads CAISRDRNTEAFF. CDR3 DNA sequence: TGTGCCATCAGTAGGGATAGGAACACTGAAGCTTTCTTT. The V gene is TRBV10-3, the J gene TRBJ1-1; D is uncertain. With 5 bases removed from V and 1 base from J, the gap between germline ends came to 8 bases. CDR3 length: 13 residues. Germline-derived CDR1 and CDR2 are ENHRY and SYGVKD.

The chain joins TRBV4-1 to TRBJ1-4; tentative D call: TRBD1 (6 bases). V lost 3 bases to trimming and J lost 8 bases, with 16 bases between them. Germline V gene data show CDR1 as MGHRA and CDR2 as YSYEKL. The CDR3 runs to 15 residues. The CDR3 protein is CASSHKGGTEEKLFF. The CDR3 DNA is TGCGCCAGCAGCCACAAAGGGGGGACGGAAGAAAAACTGTTTTTT.

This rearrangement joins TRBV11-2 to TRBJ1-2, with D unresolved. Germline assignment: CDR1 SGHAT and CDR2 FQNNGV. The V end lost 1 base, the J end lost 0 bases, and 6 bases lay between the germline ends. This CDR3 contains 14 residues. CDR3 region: CASSLGATNYGYTF. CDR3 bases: TGTGCCAGCAGCTTAGGGGCCACTAACTATGGCTACACCTTC.

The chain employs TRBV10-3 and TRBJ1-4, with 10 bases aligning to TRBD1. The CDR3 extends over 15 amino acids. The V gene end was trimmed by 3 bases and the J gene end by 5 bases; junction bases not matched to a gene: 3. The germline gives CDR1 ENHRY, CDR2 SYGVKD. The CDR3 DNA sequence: TGTGCCATCAGTGATTTGGACAGGGGGAATGAAAAACTGTTTTTT. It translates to CAISDLDRGNEKLFF.